Shown below are 29 T cell receptor beta chains from a single sample sequenced in a study of T-cell memory formation after mild COVID-19. TCRdb fed the 5' RACE reads into MiXCR, producing one record per CDR3 protein. The sample shows about 360,000 distinct CDR3 sequences, around an eighth of them seen only once. Sequencing was done on a sample of PBMCs or a T cell subset sorted from them (not recorded which). The source of these receptors is a man between 18 and 29 years old who had mild COVID-19 (a few samples of this study predate the infection). Cell type and time point are not known.

The table lists this clonotype with many counts. The V and J genes are TRBV19 and TRBJ2-7; tentatively, D is TRBD2 (6 bases). V was shortened by 6 bases and J by 5 bases, with 11 bases between the two germline ends. Germline V lookup: CDR1 LNHDA, CDR2 SQIVND (reference sequence). The CDR3 sequence is 12 residues long. CDR3 DNA: TGTGCCAGTAGCCGCGGGATGGACGAGCAGTACTTC. Its translation: CASSRGMDEQYF.

This chain connects TRBV4-2 to TRBJ1-1, with D unresolved. The CDR3 runs to 14 residues. V was clipped by 0 bases and J by 11 bases, with 16 bases between them. Germline CDR1 LGHNA, CDR2 YNFKEQ. The CDR3, as DNA: TGTGCCAGCAGCCAAGAATCGGGGAAGGGATGGGCTTTCTTT. Its protein product is CASSQESGKGWAFF.

This rearrangement joins TRBV4-3 to TRBJ1-5; D not resolved. Trimming pared 0 bases from V and 0 bases from J, leaving 15 bases between. This CDR3 contains 18 residues. Germline V gives CDR1 LGHNA, CDR2 YSLEER. CDR3 loop: CASSQELGRAYSNQPQHF. Written as DNA, the CDR3 is TGCGCCAGCAGCCAAGAACTTGGAAGGGCTTATAGCAATCAGCCCCAGCATTTT.

The gene calls are TRBV7-9 and TRBJ2-1; D is perhaps TRBD1 (5 bases). The V gene lost 8 bases and the J gene lost 8 bases, with 22 bases spanning the gap. CDR3 size: 15 residues. Germline assignment: CDR1 SEHNR and CDR2 FQNEAQ (reference sequence). The CDR3 spells CASFKGTGRADEQFF. For the CDR3, the DNA is TGTGCCAGCTTTAAGGGCACAGGACGAGCCGATGAGCAGTTCTTC.

This clonotype turned up a few times. The chain links TRBV27 to TRBJ1-5; D gene uncertain. In germline, CDR1 is MNHEY, CDR2 SMNVEV (reference sequence). The CDR3 covers 16 residues. Trimming removed 8 bases from V and 4 bases from J, with 21 bases in between. The CDR3 sequence is CASHPPTPESNQPQHF. The CDR3 DNA follows: TGTGCCAGCCACCCCCCAACCCCCGAATCTAATCAGCCCCAGCATTTT.

This chain uses TRBV6-1 with TRBJ2-3, with D perhaps being TRBD1 or TRBD2 (7 bases each). Germline V lookup: CDR1 MNHNS, CDR2 SASEGT. The V gene lost 7 bases and the J gene lost 0 bases, with 17 bases spanning the gap. The CDR3 length is 16 residues. The CDR3 loop is CASIRRGRGSTDTQYF. The CDR3 coding sequence is TGTGCCAGCATCCGAAGGGGGCGGGGGAGCACAGATACGCAGTATTTT.

The CDR3, as DNA: TGTGCCAGCAGTTACTCGATGGGTTCCGAGCAGTACGTC. Protein product: CASSYSMGSEQYV. The chain recombines TRBV6-5 with TRBJ2-7; D gene unclear. The V gene's germline CDR1 is MNHEY and CDR2 SVGAGI. The V end lost 0 bases, the J end lost 6 bases, and 9 bases lay between the germline ends. The CDR3 contains 13 residues.

In this sample, this clonotype turned up many times. The chain is built from TRBV7-9 and TRBJ2-7; D unresolved. From germline, CDR1 is SEHNR and CDR2 FQNEAQ (reference sequence). The CDR3 runs to 13 residues. With 4 bases removed from V and 10 bases from J, the gap between germline ends came to 17 bases. The DNA for the CDR3 is TGTGCCAGCAGCTCCCTCGAAACGCTACCCCAGTACTTC. Translating it yields CASSSLETLPQYF.

This clonotype occurred a few times. The chain is built from TRBV5-5 and TRBJ2-3, with 11 bases identical to TRBD2. Germline V gives CDR1 SGHKS, CDR2 YYEKEE (reference sequence). J lost 4 bases, V lost 5 bases, and 6 bases had no gene match. This CDR3 contains 15 residues. CDR3 in DNA: TGTGCCAGCAGTGCGACTAGCGGGACGCCAGATACGCAGTATTTT. Translating gives CASSATSGTPDTQYF.

The chain uses TRBV12-3 or TRBV12-4 and TRBJ2-3; 12 bases map to TRBD2. The V and J ends lost 5 bases and 2 bases, in that order; junction bases with no gene match: 5. The CDR3 totals 16 residues. Written as DNA, the CDR3 is TGTGCCAGCAGTCGGGGACTAGCGGGCTACACAGATACGCAGTATTTT. It codes for CASSRGLAGYTDTQYF.

This clonotype came up a few times. This chain joins TRBV20-1 and TRBJ2-5; 8 bases align to TRBD2. CDR3 size: 15 residues. With 6 bases clipped from V and 1 base from J, the junction kept 10 bases outside the gene matches. Per the germline V gene, CDR1 is DFQATT and CDR2 is SNEGSKA (reference sequence). The CDR3 region is CSAREMTSAQETQYF. In DNA form, the CDR3 reads TGCAGTGCCCGAGAAATGACTAGCGCCCAAGAGACCCAGTACTTC.

The V and J genes are TRBV7-2 and TRBJ1-1; D perhaps matches TRBD1 (6 bases). Germline assignment: CDR1 SGHTA and CDR2 FQGNSA. The CDR3 runs 16 residues. V gave up 0 bases and J gave up 1 base, with 12 bases separating them. The CDR3 region has the DNA TGTGCCAGCAGCTTAGCGGGGCTGGGGGCGAACACTGAAGCTTTCTTT. It translates to CASSLAGLGANTEAFF.

The table lists this clonotype with a few counts. The chain links TRBV4-2 to TRBJ2-3; the match to TRBD2 covers 12 bases. The trim removed 1 base at V and 6 bases at J, leaving 11 bases unmatched. The CDR3 has 18 residues. Germline V gene lookup returns CDR1 LGHNA and CDR2 YNFKEQ. CDR3 bases: TGTGCCAGCAGCCAAGTGGGCCTAGCGGGGGGGGTGTTGGATACGCAGTATTTT. Translating gives CASSQVGLAGGVLDTQYF.

This clonotype turned up a few times. Germline and junction disagree at one end, which may indicate a read error. The V gene is TRBV11-2, the J gene TRBJ1-3, with unresolved D. CDR1 and CDR2 from the germline V gene are SGHAT and FQNNGV. CDR3 length: 12 amino acids. CDR3 in amino acids: CASSLGFQAVFF. The CDR3 DNA reads as TGTGCCAGCAGCTTAGGTTTCCAGGCCGTGTTTTTT. The variable domain in full, completed from reference TRBV11-2 and TRBJ1-3, reads EAGVAQSPRYKIIEKRQSVAFWCNPISGHATLYWYQQILGQGPKLLIQFQNNGVVDDSQLPKDRFSAERLKGVDSTLKIQPAKLEDSAVYLCASSLGFQAVFFGEGSWLTVV.

The rearrangement joins TRBV7-6 to TRBJ2-2; no firm D call. V was clipped by 8 bases and J by 1 base, with 11 bases between them. The CDR3 extends over 14 amino acids. CDR1 SGHVS and CDR2 FNYEAQ come from the germline V gene. The CDR3 loop is CASANYGNTGELFF. The CDR3 DNA reads as TGTGCCAGCGCGAACTATGGGAACACCGGGGAGCTGTTTTTT.

The chain links TRBV2 to TRBJ2-5, with D perhaps TRBD1 (6 bases). The germline V gene has CDR1 SNHLY and CDR2 FYNNEI. This CDR3 is built from 13 residues. Deletions cut 7 bases from V and 1 base from J, with 10 bases between. CDR3 bases: TGTGCCAGCACCAGGGACATCCAAGAGACCCAGTACTTC. Translated: CASTRDIQETQYF.

This clonotype was seen only a few times. The chain joins TRBV4-3 to TRBJ1-4; no reliable D call. This CDR3 region has 19 residues. Germline-derived CDR1 and CDR2 are LGHNA and YSLEER. The germline V and J ends were trimmed by 1 base and 0 bases, with 18 bases remaining between them. CDR3 sequence reads: CASSQVKRTAESTNEKLFF. Written as DNA, the CDR3 is TGCGCCAGCAGCCAAGTTAAGCGCACCGCCGAATCAACTAATGAAAAACTGTTTTTT.

The chain links TRBV5-1 to TRBJ1-6; D remains unclear. The CDR3 is 15 amino acids. V lost 0 bases, J lost 9 bases, and 13 bases lay in between. Germline V lookup: CDR1 SGHRS, CDR2 YFSETQ. CDR3 nucleotide sequence: TGCGCCAGCAGCTTGGCCTCGGGGAGCACTTCACCCCTCCACTTT. This gives the protein CASSLASGSTSPLHF.

The chain's CDR3 is CAWSRGFEQYF. The CDR3 nucleotides are TGTGCCTGGAGCCGGGGTTTCGAGCAGTACTTC. The chain joins TRBV30 to TRBJ2-7, with D perhaps matching TRBD2 (5 bases). CDR1 is GTSNPN and CDR2 is SVGIG in the germline V gene (reference sequence). Trimming removed 3 bases from V and 6 bases from J, with 9 bases in between. This CDR3 region has 11 residues.

The chain has TRBV20-1 and TRBJ2-5; TRBD1 matches at 9 bases. Losses at the gene ends were 1 base for V and 4 bases for J; bases not matched to a gene: 4. In germline, CDR1 is DFQATT, CDR2 SNEGSKA (reference sequence). The CDR3 totals 14 residues. CDR3: CSARVQGAGETQYF. The CDR3 DNA sequence: TGCAGTGCTAGAGTACAGGGGGCAGGAGAGACCCAGTACTTC.

This clonotype turned up a few times. This chain joins TRBV7-9 and TRBJ1-1; 7 bases map to TRBD1. Trimming took 3 bases from V and 5 from J; bases not matched to a gene: 9. CDR3 length: 15 residues. Looked up from germline, CDR1 is SEHNR and CDR2 is FQNEAQ (reference sequence). CDR3 coding DNA: TGTGCCAGCAGCTTCAAGGGGGCGCCGGGGACTGAAGCTTTCTTT. This sequence encodes CASSFKGAPGTEAFF. Full variable domain (outside the CDR3, taken from reference TRBV7-9 and TRBJ1-1): DTGVSQNPRHKITKRGQNVTFRCDPISEHNRLYWYRQTLGQGPEFLTYFQNEAQLEKSRLLSDRFSAERPKGSFSTLEIQRTEQGDSAMYLCASSFKGAPGTEAFFGQGTRLTVV.

This clonotype was detected many times. V usage is TRBV12-3 or TRBV12-4 and J usage is TRBJ1-1, with D possibly being TRBD1 (5 bases). The CDR3 has 13 amino acids. Trimming stripped 3 bases from V and 4 bases from J, with 9 bases between. In DNA form, the CDR3 reads TGTGCCAGCAGTTTGCGGGGGAGCACTGAAGCTTTCTTT. It yields the protein CASSLRGSTEAFF.

This clonotype was picked up a small number of times. The genes are TRBV20-1 and TRBJ2-3, with D unresolved. Trimming shortened V by 5 bases and J by 4 bases, and 10 bases separated the two germline ends. CDR1 and CDR2 (germline): DFQATT, SNEGSKA (reference sequence). CDR3 size: 12 residues. CDR3 sequence (DNA): TGCAGTGCTCCATTGATATCAGATACGCAGTATTTT. It specifies CSAPLISDTQYF.

J is TRBJ2-5 and V is TRBV5-1; D remains unclear. V was clipped by 0 bases and J by 2 bases, with 11 bases between them. Per germline, CDR1 SGHRS and CDR2 YFSETQ. The CDR3 runs to 15 residues. DNA for the CDR3: TGCGCCAGCAGCTTGGATACGGGCCCACAAGAGACCCAGTACTTC. Its protein is CASSLDTGPQETQYF.

This clonotype was seen a single time. V is TRBV12-3 or TRBV12-4 and J is TRBJ1-5; no firm D call. Between the trimmed V and J ends, which lost 10 bases and 0 bases, there was a span of 7 bases. This CDR3 has 12 residues. CDR3 sequence: CATSYSNQPQHF. CDR3 DNA sequence: TGTGCCACCTCGTATAGCAATCAGCCCCAGCATTTT.

The sample holds a few counts of this clonotype. The chain employs TRBV6-5 and TRBJ2-1; 9 nucleotides line up with TRBD2. Losses at the gene ends were 0 bases for V and 3 bases for J; bases not matched to a gene: 3. Germline V CDR1 and CDR2: MNHEY, SVGAGI. The CDR3 totals 16 residues. The CDR3: CASSYSASGVYNEQFF. CDR3 bases: TGTGCCAGCAGTTACTCGGCTAGCGGGGTCTACAATGAGCAGTTCTTC.

The chain employs TRBV24-1 and TRBJ2-1; D possibly matches TRBD1 or TRBD2 (7 bases each). There are 14 residues in the CDR3. Trimming pared 6 bases from V and 2 bases from J, leaving 10 bases between. Per germline, CDR1 KGHDR and CDR2 SFDVKD. CDR3 residues: CATSSGTAYNEQFF. DNA for the CDR3: TGTGCCACCAGTAGCGGGACAGCCTACAATGAGCAGTTCTTC.

This sequence joins TRBV19 and TRBJ1-2; TRBD1 matches at 7 bases. Germline assignment: CDR1 LNHDA and CDR2 SQIVND (reference sequence). The CDR3 contains 13 residues. With V trimmed by 10 bases and J by 1 base, 6 bases remained unmatched. The CDR3: CATSGGRNYGYTF. The CDR3 DNA reads TGTGCCACCTCAGGGGGGCGTAACTATGGCTACACCTTC.

This CDR3 is CSVVWDSSYEQYF. The CDR3 region has the DNA TGCAGCGTTGTTTGGGACAGCTCCTACGAGCAGTACTTC. The chain carries TRBV29-1 and TRBJ2-7; 7 positions agree with TRBD1. Germline CDR1 reads SQVTM; CDR2 reads ANQGSEA. The CDR3 length is 13 residues. The trim removed 4 bases at V and 0 bases at J, leaving 3 bases unmatched.